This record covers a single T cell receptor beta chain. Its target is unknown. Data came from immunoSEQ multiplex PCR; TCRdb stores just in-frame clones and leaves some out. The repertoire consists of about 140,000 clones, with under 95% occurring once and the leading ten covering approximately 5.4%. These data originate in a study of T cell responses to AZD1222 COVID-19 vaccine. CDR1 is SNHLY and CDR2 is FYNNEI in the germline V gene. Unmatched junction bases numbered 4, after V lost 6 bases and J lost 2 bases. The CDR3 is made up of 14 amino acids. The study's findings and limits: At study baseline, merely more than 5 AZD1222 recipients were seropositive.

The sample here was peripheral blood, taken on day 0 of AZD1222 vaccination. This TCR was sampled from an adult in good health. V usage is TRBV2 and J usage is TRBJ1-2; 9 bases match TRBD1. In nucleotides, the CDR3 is TGTGCCAGCAGCGGGGACAGGGTGAACTATGGCTACACCTTC. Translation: CASSGDRVNYGYTF.